This is a list of T cell receptor beta chains from one sample in a study of shared clonotypes between healthy human individuals. Method: immunoSEQ multiplex PCR; TCRdb's copy keeps in-frame clones and lacks some. The sample yields 1.4 million or so clones, about 98.5% seen once. What was sequenced was naive CD4+ T cells sorted from blood. These TCRs come from a man aged 25-40 years in good health. Each CDR3 is given with its conserved first and last residue. Fields, in order: CDR3 DNA, CDR3 protein, D gene, clone size, J gene, V gene. The D gene is left open where the match is weak. Clone size is given for some rows only: seen once, a few or many times, or a class if the clone is expanded.

CDR3nt: TGTGCCAGCAGTTCGGGGGTTCGGAGCCAACAAGAGACCCAGTACTTC
CDR3aa: CASSSGVRSQQETQYF
d_gene: NA
abundance: NA
j_gene: TRBJ2-5
v_gene: TRBV27

CDR3nt: TGTGCCAGCAGCGTAGATGGGATGGAGCGGGACACCGGGGAGCTGTTTTTT
CDR3aa: CASSVDGMERDTGELFF
d_gene: NA
abundance: NA
j_gene: TRBJ2-2
v_gene: TRBV9

CDR3nt: TGTGCCAGCAGTTTGGGACTAGCGGGAGAAAGGTTCTTC
CDR3aa: CASSLGLAGERFF
d_gene: TRBD2
abundance: NA
j_gene: TRBJ2-1
v_gene: TRBV2

CDR3nt: TGTGCCAGCACCCTGGACAGGGGGAGACCCTACGAGCAGTACTTC
CDR3aa: CASTLDRGRPYEQYF
d_gene: TRBD1
abundance: NA
j_gene: TRBJ2-7
v_gene: TRBV2

CDR3nt: TGTGCCAGCTCACCACTATGGGTCGGCTCGGGAGAAGGGTTGGAGACCCAGTACTTC
CDR3aa: CASSPLWVGSGEGLETQYF
d_gene: NA
abundance: NA
j_gene: TRBJ2-5
v_gene: TRBV18

CDR3nt: TGTGCCAGCACCAAGACGCTGTCCCCTCCCTACGAGCAGTACTTC
CDR3aa: CASTKTLSPPYEQYF
d_gene: NA
abundance: NA
j_gene: TRBJ2-7
v_gene: TRBV6-5

CDR3nt: TGTGCCAGCACCTTGGGGTTTAGCTCCAATCAGCCCCAGCATTTT
CDR3aa: CASTLGFSSNQPQHF
d_gene: NA
abundance: NA
j_gene: TRBJ1-5
v_gene: TRBV5-8

CDR3nt: TGTGCCAGCAGTGAACCGGTAGAGACCCAGTACTTC
CDR3aa: CASSEPVETQYF
d_gene: NA
abundance: NA
j_gene: TRBJ2-5
v_gene: TRBV2

CDR3nt: TGTGCCAGCTCACGGGCAGCGGCAGAGAATACGCAGTATTTT
CDR3aa: CASSRAAAENTQYF
d_gene: NA
abundance: NA
j_gene: TRBJ2-3
v_gene: TRBV18

CDR3nt: TGCGCCAGCAGCTCGTTGGGGGGAAGCTCCTACAATGAGCAGTTCTTC
CDR3aa: CASSSLGGSSYNEQFF
d_gene: NA
abundance: NA
j_gene: TRBJ2-1
v_gene: TRBV5-1

CDR3nt: TGCGCCAGCAGCCAAACTAGATACACAGATACGCAGTATTTT
CDR3aa: CASSQTRYTDTQYF
d_gene: NA
abundance: NA
j_gene: TRBJ2-3
v_gene: TRBV4-1

CDR3nt: TGTGCCATCAGTGTAAGTTCTAGCACAGATACGCAGTATTTT
CDR3aa: CAISVSSSTDTQYF
d_gene: NA
abundance: NA
j_gene: TRBJ2-3
v_gene: TRBV10-3

CDR3nt: TGTGCCAGCGGGCTTCAGGATACGCAGTATTTT
CDR3aa: CASGLQDTQYF
d_gene: NA
abundance: NA
j_gene: TRBJ2-3
v_gene: TRBV5-4

CDR3nt: TGTGCCAGCAGTTCTTATGGGACAGGACAAGAGACCCAGTACTTC
CDR3aa: CASSSYGTGQETQYF
d_gene: TRBD1
abundance: NA
j_gene: TRBJ2-5
v_gene: TRBV6-6

CDR3nt: TGCGCCAGCAGCCGGTGGTCTAGCGGGAGGGCCGTCCCAGATACGCAGTATTTT
CDR3aa: CASSRWSSGRAVPDTQYF
d_gene: TRBD2
abundance: NA
j_gene: TRBJ2-3
v_gene: TRBV5-1

CDR3nt: TGTGCCAGCAGTTCCCTGCTCGGTTCCTATGGCTACACCTTC
CDR3aa: CASSSLLGSYGYTF
d_gene: NA
abundance: NA
j_gene: TRBJ1-2
v_gene: TRBV28

CDR3nt: TGTGCCAGCAGACGCCCCTCTACCAGTAGGGGCACAGATACGCAGTATTTT
CDR3aa: CASRRPSTSRGTDTQYF
d_gene: NA
abundance: NA
j_gene: TRBJ2-3
v_gene: TRBV28

CDR3nt: TGTGCCAGCAGCTTTGAGACAGGACGCTCTGGGGCCAACGTCCTGACTTTC
CDR3aa: CASSFETGRSGANVLTF
d_gene: NA
abundance: NA
j_gene: TRBJ2-6
v_gene: TRBV5-4

CDR3nt: TGTGCCAGTAGTATGCGGGATCCCTCCTACGAGCAGTACTTC
CDR3aa: CASSMRDPSYEQYF
d_gene: NA
abundance: NA
j_gene: TRBJ2-7
v_gene: TRBV19

CDR3nt: TGTGCCAGCAGCTCAAGAATCAGGAGTGAGGGACTACCTAGCACAGATACGCAGTATTTT
CDR3aa: CASSSRIRSEGLPSTDTQYF
d_gene: TRBD2
abundance: NA
j_gene: TRBJ2-3
v_gene: TRBV9

CDR3nt: TGTGCCAGCAGCGGGGATAGCAATCAGCCCCAGCATTTT
CDR3aa: CASSGDSNQPQHF
d_gene: NA
abundance: NA
j_gene: TRBJ1-5
v_gene: TRBV2

CDR3nt: TGTGCCAGCAGCTCCCAAGTGGGAGTCTACGAGCAGTACTTC
CDR3aa: CASSSQVGVYEQYF
d_gene: NA
abundance: NA
j_gene: TRBJ2-7
v_gene: TRBV7-2

CDR3nt: TGCAGCGTTCGGGTGTTCCAAGAGACCCAGTACTTC
CDR3aa: CSVRVFQETQYF
d_gene: NA
abundance: NA
j_gene: TRBJ2-5
v_gene: TRBV29-1

CDR3nt: TGTGCCAGTAGTACCCCGGGACGCAACTATGGCTACACCTTC
CDR3aa: CASSTPGRNYGYTF
d_gene: NA
abundance: NA
j_gene: TRBJ1-2
v_gene: TRBV19

CDR3nt: TGTGCCAGCAGCGCGGGACCCTCGTCTGATGAGCAGTTCTTC
CDR3aa: CASSAGPSSDEQFF
d_gene: NA
abundance: NA
j_gene: TRBJ2-1
v_gene: TRBV11-3

CDR3nt: TGTGCCAGCAGACTTAGTGCAGGGGCGGGCACTGAAGCTTTCTTT
CDR3aa: CASRLSAGAGTEAFF
d_gene: NA
abundance: NA
j_gene: TRBJ1-1
v_gene: TRBV11-3

CDR3nt: TGTGCCAGTAGTGGGACTTTCTACGAGCAGTACTTC
CDR3aa: CASSGTFYEQYF
d_gene: NA
abundance: NA
j_gene: TRBJ2-7
v_gene: TRBV19

CDR3nt: TGTGCCAGCAGCCTAAGGGGGTCCTACGAGCAGTACTTC
CDR3aa: CASSLRGSYEQYF
d_gene: NA
abundance: NA
j_gene: TRBJ2-7
v_gene: TRBV13

CDR3nt: TGTGCCAGTCGTCGGCCCGGTATCGGGGCGCACAATGAGCAGTTCTTC
CDR3aa: CASRRPGIGAHNEQFF
d_gene: NA
abundance: NA
j_gene: TRBJ2-1
v_gene: TRBV28

CDR3nt: TGTGCCACCCTCGCCGGGTCCCTCTCTACAGCTTTCTTT
CDR3aa: CATLAGSLSTAFF
d_gene: NA
abundance: NA
j_gene: TRBJ1-1
v_gene: TRBV28

CDR3nt: TGTGCCAGCTCTCAACAGGGCAATCAGCCCCAGCATTTT
CDR3aa: CASSQQGNQPQHF
d_gene: NA
abundance: NA
j_gene: TRBJ1-5
v_gene: TRBV18

CDR3nt: TGTGCCAGCAACACAGGGGAACGTGGCTACACCTTC
CDR3aa: CASNTGERGYTF
d_gene: TRBD1
abundance: NA
j_gene: TRBJ1-2
v_gene: TRBV6-6

CDR3nt: TGCGCCAGCAGCTCCGAGCCCACAGATACGCAGTATTTT
CDR3aa: CASSSEPTDTQYF
d_gene: NA
abundance: NA
j_gene: TRBJ2-3
v_gene: TRBV5-1

CDR3nt: TGTGCCAGCAGCCCGGTCTCAGATACGCAGTATTTT
CDR3aa: CASSPVSDTQYF
d_gene: NA
abundance: NA
j_gene: TRBJ2-3
v_gene: TRBV7-9

CDR3nt: TGTGCCAGCTCACCGACAGGGGATGACCAGCCCCAGCATTTT
CDR3aa: CASSPTGDDQPQHF
d_gene: TRBD1
abundance: NA
j_gene: TRBJ1-5
v_gene: TRBV18

CDR3nt: TGTGCCAGCAGCTTAGGGGTCCCGGGACTAGTAACCTACAATGAGCAGTTCTTC
CDR3aa: CASSLGVPGLVTYNEQFF
d_gene: TRBD2
abundance: NA
j_gene: TRBJ2-1
v_gene: TRBV7-3

CDR3nt: TGTGCCATCAAGGTCGGTGCTTACGAGCAGTACTTC
CDR3aa: CAIKVGAYEQYF
d_gene: NA
abundance: NA
j_gene: TRBJ2-7
v_gene: TRBV10-3

CDR3nt: TGTGCCACCAGCAGCCCCTGGGAGCTGTTTTTT
CDR3aa: CATSSPWELFF
d_gene: NA
abundance: once
j_gene: TRBJ2-2
v_gene: TRBV15

CDR3nt: TGTGCCACGGGGGGTGGCTTAAAAAATCAGCCCCAGCATTTT
CDR3aa: CATGGGLKNQPQHF
d_gene: NA
abundance: NA
j_gene: TRBJ1-5
v_gene: TRBV6-6

CDR3nt: TGTGCCTGGACTAATCGTGCGGTTGGGTACTTC
CDR3aa: CAWTNRAVGYF
d_gene: NA
abundance: NA
j_gene: TRBJ2-5
v_gene: TRBV30

CDR3nt: TGTGCCAGCAGCCTAGACCGGGACCGCCAGGAATTC
CDR3aa: CASSLDRDRQEF
d_gene: NA
abundance: NA
j_gene: TRBJ2-7
v_gene: TRBV16

CDR3nt: TGTGCCAGCAGTCAGTACGAGCAGTACTTC
CDR3aa: CASSQYEQYF
d_gene: NA
abundance: NA
j_gene: TRBJ2-7
v_gene: TRBV6-1

CDR3nt: TGCGCCAGCAGCTCCTGGGGGTTGCAGGGAAAGTACGAGCAGTACTTC
CDR3aa: CASSSWGLQGKYEQYF
d_gene: NA
abundance: NA
j_gene: TRBJ2-7
v_gene: TRBV5-1

CDR3nt: TGTGCCAGCACCCTCAGGGCCTTCTCAAACTATGGCTACACCTTC
CDR3aa: CASTLRAFSNYGYTF
d_gene: NA
abundance: NA
j_gene: TRBJ1-2
v_gene: TRBV6-5

CDR3nt: TGTGCCAGCTCCGGGACAGGGGGCGCGGGGACCGTCTACGAGCAGTACTTC
CDR3aa: CASSGTGGAGTVYEQYF
d_gene: TRBD1
abundance: NA
j_gene: TRBJ2-7
v_gene: TRBV28

CDR3nt: TGCGCCAGCAGCCACCGGGCCCAAACCTACGAGCAGTACTTC
CDR3aa: CASSHRAQTYEQYF
d_gene: NA
abundance: NA
j_gene: TRBJ2-7
v_gene: TRBV5-1

CDR3nt: TGTGCCAGCAGTTTACGGACTAGCGGGAGCAATGAGCAGTTCTTC
CDR3aa: CASSLRTSGSNEQFF
d_gene: TRBD2
abundance: NA
j_gene: TRBJ2-1
v_gene: TRBV27

CDR3nt: TGTGCCAGCAGCGCGACTAGCGGGACCTACAATGAGCAGTTCTTC
CDR3aa: CASSATSGTYNEQFF
d_gene: TRBD2
abundance: NA
j_gene: TRBJ2-1
v_gene: TRBV5-4

CDR3nt: TGTGCCAGCAGCTTAAAGACCAATTCCTACGAGCAGTACTTC
CDR3aa: CASSLKTNSYEQYF
d_gene: NA
abundance: NA
j_gene: TRBJ2-7
v_gene: TRBV11-2

CDR3nt: TGTGCCAGCAGCCCCCGGACAGGGGAATTGACCATTCAGTACTTC
CDR3aa: CASSPRTGELTIQYF
d_gene: TRBD1
abundance: NA
j_gene: TRBJ2-4
v_gene: TRBV9

CDR3nt: TGTGCCAGTAGTATGGGGGGACACGTCTACGAGCAGTACTTC
CDR3aa: CASSMGGHVYEQYF
d_gene: NA
abundance: NA
j_gene: TRBJ2-7
v_gene: TRBV19

CDR3nt: TGCGCCAGCAGCCAAGATCCCTTCTGGCGGGATAGCACAGATACGCAGTATTTT
CDR3aa: CASSQDPFWRDSTDTQYF
d_gene: NA
abundance: once
j_gene: TRBJ2-3
v_gene: TRBV4-3

CDR3nt: TGTGCCAGCAAAAGGCAGAGCTCCTACAATGAGCAGTTCTTC
CDR3aa: CASKRQSSYNEQFF
d_gene: NA
abundance: NA
j_gene: TRBJ2-1
v_gene: TRBV6-1

CDR3nt: TGTGCCAGCAGCTTAGAGTTGCCGAACACCGGGGAGCTGTTTTTT
CDR3aa: CASSLELPNTGELFF
d_gene: NA
abundance: NA
j_gene: TRBJ2-2
v_gene: TRBV7-9

CDR3nt: TGTGCCACCGCTATAGCGGGAGGGCCTACAGATACGCAGTATTTT
CDR3aa: CATAIAGGPTDTQYF
d_gene: TRBD2
abundance: NA
j_gene: TRBJ2-3
v_gene: TRBV15

CDR3nt: TGTGCCAGCAGGGCAACGGGGGGTCAAGAGACCCAGTACTTC
CDR3aa: CASRATGGQETQYF
d_gene: TRBD2
abundance: NA
j_gene: TRBJ2-5
v_gene: TRBV5-6

CDR3nt: TGTGCCAGCAGCTTAGGTGGACTAGCGGAGACCCAGTACTTC
CDR3aa: CASSLGGLAETQYF
d_gene: TRBD2
abundance: NA
j_gene: TRBJ2-5
v_gene: TRBV7-2

CDR3nt: TGCAACGCCCGGAGGCGGGACACAGATACGCAGTATTTT
CDR3aa: CNARRRDTDTQYF
d_gene: NA
abundance: NA
j_gene: TRBJ2-3
v_gene: TRBV29-1

CDR3nt: TGTGCCAGCAGTATAGTGGGACAGGGAGTATATGGCTACACCTTC
CDR3aa: CASSIVGQGVYGYTF
d_gene: TRBD1
abundance: NA
j_gene: TRBJ1-2
v_gene: TRBV28